Listed here is a single T cell receptor (beta chain). V lost 5 bases and J lost 5, with 16 bases in between. Germline-derived CDR1 and CDR2 are SEHNR and FQNEAQ (reference sequence). CDR3 length: 16 residues. This entry comes from a study of shared T cell receptors in the human thymus. The data were produced by immunoSEQ multiplex PCR, yet TCRdb's version contains in-frame clones alone and is incomplete. The data hold some 660,000 clones, with more than 70% observed a single time. The same specimen was also included in a second study, on human thymus T cells. As reported in that work: Resections removed during corrective heart surgery provided the thymus tissue used.

This sequence joins TRBV7-9 and TRBJ1-6; D unclear. Sequencing used thymocytes. The clonotype originates from a boy under two years old with a congenital heart defect. This CDR3 reads CASSLGEMSDNSPLHF. Written as DNA, the CDR3 is TGTGCCAGCAGCCTCGGGGAAATGTCGGATAATTCACCCCTCCACTTT.